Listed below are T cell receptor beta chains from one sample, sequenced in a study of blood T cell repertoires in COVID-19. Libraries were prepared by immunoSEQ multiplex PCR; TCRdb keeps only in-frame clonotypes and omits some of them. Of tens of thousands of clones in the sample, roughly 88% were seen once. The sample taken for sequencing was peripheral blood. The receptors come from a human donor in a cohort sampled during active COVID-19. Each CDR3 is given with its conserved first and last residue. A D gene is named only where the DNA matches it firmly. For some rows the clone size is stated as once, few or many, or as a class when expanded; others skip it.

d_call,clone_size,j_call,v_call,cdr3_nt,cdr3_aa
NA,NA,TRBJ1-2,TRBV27,TGTGCCAGCAGTTTATCGGCGACAGAGTATGGCTACACCTTC,CASSLSATEYGYTF
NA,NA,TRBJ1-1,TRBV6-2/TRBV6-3,TGTGCCAGCAGTCCCCCGGGATACGGTAACACTGAAGCTTTCTTT,CASSPPGYGNTEAFF
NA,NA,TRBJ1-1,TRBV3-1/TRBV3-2,TGTGCCAGCAGCCAAGATTTAGGGGTGGGGACTGAAGCTTTCTTT,CASSQDLGVGTEAFF
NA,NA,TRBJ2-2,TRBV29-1,TGCAGCGGCAGGGACAACGCGAACACCGGGGAGCTGTTTTTT,CSGRDNANTGELFF
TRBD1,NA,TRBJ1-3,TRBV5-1,TGCGCCAGCAGCTTTGGAACGACAGGGGCCGGAAACACCATATATTTT,CASSFGTTGAGNTIYF
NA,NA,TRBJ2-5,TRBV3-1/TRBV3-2,TGTGCCAGCAGCCCGATTGGGGCGATCGGAGAGACCCAGTACTTC,CASSPIGAIGETQYF
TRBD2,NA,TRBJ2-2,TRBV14,TGTGCCAGCAGCCAAGAGGGACAGATCATAGCGGGAGGGCCGGACAACACCGGGGAGCTGTTTTTT,CASSQEGQIIAGGPDNTGELFF
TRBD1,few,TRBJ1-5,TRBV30,TGTGCCTGGAGTGTACAGGGGGTAGGGGGAGGCGGGCCCCAGCATTTT,CAWSVQGVGGGGPQHF
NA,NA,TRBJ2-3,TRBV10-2,TGCGCCAGCACCGGGACTCGGAGGACAGATACGCAGTATTTT,CASTGTRRTDTQYF
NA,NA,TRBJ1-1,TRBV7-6,TGTGCCAGCAGCCCTCAAGGACGGGGTAGCTTGAACACTGAAGCTTTCTTT,CASSPQGRGSLNTEAFF
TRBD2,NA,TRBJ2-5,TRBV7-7,TGTGCCAGCAGCTTAAGACTAGCGGGGACCCAGTACTTC,CASSLRLAGTQYF
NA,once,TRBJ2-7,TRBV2,TGTGCCAGCAGTGGCAGAACCTACGAGCAGTACTTC,CASSGRTYEQYF
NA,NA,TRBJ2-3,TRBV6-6,TGTGCCAGCAGTCCTGGAAGGGGCCCACGCACAGATACGCAGTATTTT,CASSPGRGPRTDTQYF
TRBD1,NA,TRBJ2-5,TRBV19,TGTGCCAGTAGCCCGGGACAGAGGAAAGAAGAGACCCAGTACTTC,CASSPGQRKEETQYF
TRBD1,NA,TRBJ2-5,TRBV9,TGTGCCAGCAGCATCACCCACAGGGGGTTGGAGACCCAGTACTTC,CASSITHRGLETQYF
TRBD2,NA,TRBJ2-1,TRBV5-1,TGCGCCAGCAGCTTCACCGGGACTAGCGGAACCAATGAGCAGTTCTTC,CASSFTGTSGTNEQFF
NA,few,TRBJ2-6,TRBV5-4,TGTGCCAGCAGGCCAGACAGTGGGGCCAACGTCCTGACTTTC,CASRPDSGANVLTF
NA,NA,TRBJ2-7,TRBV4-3,TGCGCCAGCAGCCAAGACAGTAACCAGCCGAGGGACGAGCAGTACTTC,CASSQDSNQPRDEQYF
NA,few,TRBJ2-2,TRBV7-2,TGTGCCAGCAGCTTAAGGGGGGGAGTGAACACCGGGGAGCTGTTTTTT,CASSLRGGVNTGELFF
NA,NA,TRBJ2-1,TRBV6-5,TGTGCCAGCAGTAGACAGTTTGGGCTGTACAATGAGCAGTTCTTC,CASSRQFGLYNEQFF
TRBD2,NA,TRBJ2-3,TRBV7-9,TGTGCCAGCAGCCCAGCCGGACTAGCGGGCCGGTCTGCACAGCAGTATTTT,CASSPAGLAGRSAQQYF
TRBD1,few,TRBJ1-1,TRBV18,TGTGCCAGCTCACGAGACAGGGAGAACACTGAAGCTTTCTTT,CASSRDRENTEAFF
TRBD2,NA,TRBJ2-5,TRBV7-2,TGTGCCAGCAGCTTCTTTGGACGGGGGACTATCCAAGAGACCCAGTACTTC,CASSFFGRGTIQETQYF
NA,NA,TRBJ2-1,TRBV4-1,TGCGCCAGCAGCCAAGATTTGAGGTCCGAAAATGAGCAGTTCTTC,CASSQDLRSENEQFF
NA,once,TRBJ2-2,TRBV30,TGTGCCTGGAGGGCAGGCCCAGGGGTGATATCCGGGGAGCTGTTTTTT,CAWRAGPGVISGELFF
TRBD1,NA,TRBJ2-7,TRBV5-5,TGTGCCAGCAGCCGGGCCCGGACAGGGGACGAGCAGTACTTC,CASSRARTGDEQYF
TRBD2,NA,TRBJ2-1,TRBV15,TGTGCCACCAGCAGAGGAAAGATACGGCGGGGGGGCCACAATGAGCAGTTCTTC,CATSRGKIRRGGHNEQFF
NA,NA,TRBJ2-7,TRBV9,TGTGCCAGCAGCGTAGGCGACGAGGGATACGAGCAGTACTTC,CASSVGDEGYEQYF
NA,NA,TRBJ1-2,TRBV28,TGTGCCTGCGGGGCCCTACTTTATGGCTACACCTTC,CACGALLYGYTF
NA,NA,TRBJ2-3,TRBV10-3,TGTGCCACCCGTCGGAGGGCTTACACAGATACGCAGTATTTT,CATRRRAYTDTQYF
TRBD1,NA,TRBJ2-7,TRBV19,TGTGCCAGTAGAACCGGGACAGGGGCCTACGAGCAGTACTTC,CASRTGTGAYEQYF
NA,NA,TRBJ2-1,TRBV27,TGTGCCAGCTCTTGGATTGGGGGAGGAAGGAACAATGAGCAGTTCTTC,CASSWIGGGRNNEQFF